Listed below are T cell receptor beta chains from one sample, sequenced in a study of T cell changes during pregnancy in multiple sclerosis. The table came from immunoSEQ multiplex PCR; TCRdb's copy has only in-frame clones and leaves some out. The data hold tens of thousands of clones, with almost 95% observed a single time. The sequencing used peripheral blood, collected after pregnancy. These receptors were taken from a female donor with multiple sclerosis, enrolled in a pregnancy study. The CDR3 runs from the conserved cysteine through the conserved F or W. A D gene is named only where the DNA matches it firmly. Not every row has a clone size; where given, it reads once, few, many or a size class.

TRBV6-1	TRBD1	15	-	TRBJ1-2	CASSEVRTGGGGYTF	TGTGCCAGCAGTGAAGTGAGGACAGGGGGAGGTGGCTACACCTTC
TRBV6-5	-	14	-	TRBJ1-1	CASSSGTLNTEAFF	TGTGCCAGCAGTTCCGGGACACTTAACACTGAAGCTTTCTTT
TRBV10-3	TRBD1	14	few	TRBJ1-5	CAISPQGGNQPQHF	TGTGCCATCAGCCCTCAGGGGGGAAATCAGCCCCAGCATTTT
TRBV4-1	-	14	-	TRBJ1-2	CASSQAAREYGYTF	TGCGCCAGCAGCCAAGCCGCCAGGGAATATGGCTACACCTTC
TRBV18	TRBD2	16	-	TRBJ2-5	CASSPTLAGGRETQYF	TGTGCCAGCTCACCTACGCTAGCGGGGGGCCGGGAGACCCAGTACTTC
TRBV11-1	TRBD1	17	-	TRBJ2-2	CASSPSLGQANTGELFF	TGTGCCAGCAGCCCGAGTTTGGGACAGGCCAACACCGGGGAGCTGTTTTTT
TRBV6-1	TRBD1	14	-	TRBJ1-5	CASRSQGARKPQHF	TGTGCCAGCAGGTCGCAGGGGGCGAGGAAGCCCCAGCATTTT
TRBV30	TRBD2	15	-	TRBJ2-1	CAWSNAAGGPGGQFF	TGTGCCTGGAGTAACGCAGCGGGAGGGCCTGGTGGGCAGTTCTTC
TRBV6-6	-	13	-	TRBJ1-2	CASRTTADYGYTF	TGTGCCAGCAGGACGACAGCCGACTATGGCTACACCTTC
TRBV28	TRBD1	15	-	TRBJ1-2	CASSLRRQGVGGYTF	TGTGCCAGCAGTTTAAGGAGACAGGGTGTAGGTGGCTACACCTTC
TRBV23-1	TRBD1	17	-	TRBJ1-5	CASSQPTGKVSNQPQHF	TGCGCCAGCAGTCAGCCGACAGGGAAGGTCAGCAATCAGCCCCAGCATTTT
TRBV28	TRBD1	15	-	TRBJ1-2	CASSLGQGSLYGYTF	TGTGCCAGCAGTTTGGGACAGGGGAGTCTCTATGGCTACACCTTC
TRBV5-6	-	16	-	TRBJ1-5	CASTPWKSGGNQPQHF	TGTGCCAGCACCCCCTGGAAAAGCGGGGGCAATCAGCCCCAGCATTTT
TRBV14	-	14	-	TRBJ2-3	CASSPDLRTDTQYF	TGTGCCAGCAGCCCTGACTTACGCACAGATACGCAGTATTTT
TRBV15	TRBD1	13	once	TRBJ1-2	CATSRGTGEGYTF	TGTGCCACCAGCAGAGGCACAGGGGAAGGCTACACCTTC
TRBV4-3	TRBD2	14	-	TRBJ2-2	CASSQRGGFGELFF	TGCGCCAGCAGCCAGCGGGGGGGCTTCGGGGAGCTGTTTTTT
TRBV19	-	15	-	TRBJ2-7	CASRVGAHGPGEQYF	TGTGCCAGTAGGGTTGGGGCCCACGGTCCCGGCGAGCAGTACTTC
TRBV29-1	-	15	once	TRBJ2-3	CSVQKGHHDTDTQYF	TGCAGCGTCCAAAAGGGACACCACGACACAGATACGCAGTATTTT
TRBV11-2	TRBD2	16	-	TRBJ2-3	CASSLRTSGTSDTQYF	TGTGCCAGCAGCTTGAGGACTAGCGGGACATCAGATACGCAGTATTTT
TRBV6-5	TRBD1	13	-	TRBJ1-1	CASAYRGDTEAFF	TGTGCCAGCGCCTACAGGGGGGACACTGAAGCTTTCTTT
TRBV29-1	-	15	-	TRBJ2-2	CTARSGDSNTGELFF	TGCACCGCGAGGTCGGGGGATTCGAACACCGGGGAGCTGTTTTTT
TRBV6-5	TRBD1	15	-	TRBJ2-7	CASSRDRDPTYEQYF	TGTGCCAGCAGCAGGGACAGGGACCCTACCTACGAGCAGTACTTC
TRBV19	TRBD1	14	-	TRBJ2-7	CASTPGGNPYEQYF	TGTGCCAGTACGCCAGGGGGTAACCCCTACGAGCAGTACTTC
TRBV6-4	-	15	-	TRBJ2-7	CASSEIAGQTYEQYF	TGTGCCAGCAGTGAGATAGCAGGACAGACCTACGAGCAGTACTTC
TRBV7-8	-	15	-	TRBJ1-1	CASSFGAQRDTEAFF	TGTGCCAGCAGCTTTGGGGCCCAAAGGGACACTGAAGCTTTCTTT
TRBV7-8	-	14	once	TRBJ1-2	CASSPGDRPYGYTF	TGTGCCAGCAGCCCGGGGGACCGGCCATATGGCTACACCTTC
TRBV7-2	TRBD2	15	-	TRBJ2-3	CASSLETSAADTQYF	TGTGCCAGCAGCTTAGAGACTAGCGCAGCAGATACGCAGTATTTT
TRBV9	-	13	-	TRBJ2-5	CASSVSAQETQYF	TGTGCCAGCAGCGTATCCGCGCAAGAGACCCAGTACTTC
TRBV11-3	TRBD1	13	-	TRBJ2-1	CASSYLQGVEQFF	TGTGCCAGCAGCTACTTACAGGGGGTTGAGCAGTTCTTC
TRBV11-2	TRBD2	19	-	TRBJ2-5	CASSRTLLTGTSKEETQYF	TGTGCCAGCAGCCGGACGCTCTTGACCGGGACTAGCAAGGAAGAGACCCAGTACTTC
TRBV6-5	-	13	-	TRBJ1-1	CASMLERSSMAFF	TGTGCCAGCATGCTTGAGCGAAGTAGTATGGCTTTCTTT
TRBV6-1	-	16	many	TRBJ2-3	CASSEAGGTGTDTQYF	TGTGCCAGCAGTGAAGCTGGGGGGACAGGCACAGATACGCAGTATTTT
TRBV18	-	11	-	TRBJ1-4	CASSPEGKLFF	TGTGCCAGCTCACCCGAGGGTAAACTGTTTTTT
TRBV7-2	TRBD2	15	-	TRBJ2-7	CASSSAGVNSYEQYF	TGTGCCAGCAGCTCAGCGGGAGTAAATTCCTACGAGCAGTACTTC
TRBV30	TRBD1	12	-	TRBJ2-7	CAWMRERGQQYF	TGTGCCTGGATGAGGGAGAGGGGGCAGCAGTACTTC
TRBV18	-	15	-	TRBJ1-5	CASSEQGGGNQPQHF	TGTGCCAGCTCAGAACAGGGTGGGGGCAATCAGCCCCAGCATTTT
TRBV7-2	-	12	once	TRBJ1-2	CASSLVGHGYTF	TGTGCCAGCAGCTTAGTGGGCCATGGCTACACCTTC
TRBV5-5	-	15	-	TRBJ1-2	CASSLVLDTNYGYTF	TGTGCCAGCAGCTTGGTTCTGGACACCAACTATGGCTACACCTTC
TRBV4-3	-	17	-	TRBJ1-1	CASSQALPSGRNTEAFF	TGCGCCAGCAGCCAAGCTTTACCGTCAGGGCGGAACACTGAAGCTTTCTTT
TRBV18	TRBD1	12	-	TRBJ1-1	CASSPPGQEAFF	TGTGCCAGCTCACCCCCGGGACAGGAAGCTTTCTTT
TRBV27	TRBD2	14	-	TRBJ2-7	CASSYQRGSYEQYF	TGTGCCAGCAGTTATCAACGCGGGAGCTACGAGCAGTACTTC